This is a list of T cell receptor beta chains from one sample in a study of OX40 agonist ivuxolimab in advanced cancers. Here immunoSEQ multiplex PCR was the method, and the copy in TCRdb shows in-frame clones only, minus some. The table has about 7,200 clones, about 74% seen once. Specimen: CD4+ or CD8+ T cells sorted from blood, collected in a trial of the OX40 agonist ivuxolimab. These receptors were collected from an adult with an advanced solid tumor such as melanoma, head and neck, liver or kidney cancer. The conserved cysteine and the conserved F or W are not part of the CDR3 here.

V gene,J gene,CDR3 protein
TRBV7-9,TRBJ2-1,ASSLSYNEQF
TRBV11-2,TRBJ2-1,ASSLSWKEQGAGEQF
TRBV9,TRBJ2-2,ASSVGQNWGRGAGELF
TRBV6-5,TRBJ1-5,ASSPPGSGNQPQH
TRBV4-1,TRBJ1-5,ASSEVPVAYSNQPQH
TRBV7-8,TRBJ1-2,ASSLGLREAGYT
TRBV27,TRBJ2-1,ASSLSGLAGGPAYNEQF
TRBV27,TRBJ1-4,ASSSGGANEKLF
TRBV9,TRBJ2-2,ASSVVGGELF
TRBV4-1,TRBJ1-1,ASSQLQGSHTEAF
TRBV4-1,TRBJ2-7,ASSQDQGGAAEQY